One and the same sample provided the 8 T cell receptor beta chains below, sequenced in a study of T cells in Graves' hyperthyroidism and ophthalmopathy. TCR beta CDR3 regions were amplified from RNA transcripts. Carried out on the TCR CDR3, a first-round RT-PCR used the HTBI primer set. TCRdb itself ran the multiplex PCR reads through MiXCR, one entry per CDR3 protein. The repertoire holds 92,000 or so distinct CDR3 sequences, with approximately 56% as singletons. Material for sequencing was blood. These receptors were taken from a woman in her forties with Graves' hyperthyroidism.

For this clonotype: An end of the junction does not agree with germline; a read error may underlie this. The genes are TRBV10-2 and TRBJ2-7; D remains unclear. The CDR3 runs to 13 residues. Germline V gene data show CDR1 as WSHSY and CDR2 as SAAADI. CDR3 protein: CASSQVSAPFQYF. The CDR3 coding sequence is TGTGCCAGCAGCCAAGTTTCAGCCCCCTTCCAGTACTTC.

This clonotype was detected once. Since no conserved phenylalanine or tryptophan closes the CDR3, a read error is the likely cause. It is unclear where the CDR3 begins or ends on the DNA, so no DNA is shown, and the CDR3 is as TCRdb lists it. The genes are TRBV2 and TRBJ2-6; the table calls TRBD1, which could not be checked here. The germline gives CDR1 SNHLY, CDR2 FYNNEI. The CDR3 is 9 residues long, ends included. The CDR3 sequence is CASSEASVR.

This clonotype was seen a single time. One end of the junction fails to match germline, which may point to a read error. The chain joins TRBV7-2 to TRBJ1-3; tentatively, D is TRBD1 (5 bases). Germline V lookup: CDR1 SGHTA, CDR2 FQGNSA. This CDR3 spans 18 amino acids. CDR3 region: CASSLNFPTGRSGNTMYF. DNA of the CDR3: TGTGCCAGTAGCTTAAACTTCCCCACAGGTCGCTCTGGAAACACCATGTATTTT.

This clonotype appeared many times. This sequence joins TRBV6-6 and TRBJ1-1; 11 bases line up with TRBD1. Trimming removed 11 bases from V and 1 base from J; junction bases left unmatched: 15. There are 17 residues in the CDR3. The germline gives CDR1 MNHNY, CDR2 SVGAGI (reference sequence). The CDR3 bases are TGTGCCTGCTCCAGGACAGGGGGCGCGTTCAGGAACACTGAAGCTTTCTTT. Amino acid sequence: CACSRTGGAFRNTEAFF.

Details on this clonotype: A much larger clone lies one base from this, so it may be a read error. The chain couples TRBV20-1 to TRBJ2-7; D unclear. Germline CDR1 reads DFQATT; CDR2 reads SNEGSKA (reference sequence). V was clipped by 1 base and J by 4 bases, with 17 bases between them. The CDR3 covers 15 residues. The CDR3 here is CSARGTGIVEYEQYF. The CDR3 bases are TGCAGTGCTAGAGGCACGGGCATAGTGGAATACGAGCAGTACTTC.

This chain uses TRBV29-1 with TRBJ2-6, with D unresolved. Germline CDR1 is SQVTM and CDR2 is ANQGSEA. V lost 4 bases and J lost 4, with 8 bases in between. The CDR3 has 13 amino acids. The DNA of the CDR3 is TGCAGCGTTGCTAGGCAGGGGGCCAACGTCCTGACTTTC. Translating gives CSVARQGANVLTF.

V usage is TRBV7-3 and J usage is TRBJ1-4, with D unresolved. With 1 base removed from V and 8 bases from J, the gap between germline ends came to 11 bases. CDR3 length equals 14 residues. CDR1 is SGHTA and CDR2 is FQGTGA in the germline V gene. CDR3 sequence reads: CASSLSAREEKLFF. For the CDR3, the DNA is TGTGCCAGCAGCTTAAGTGCTAGGGAGGAAAAACTGTTTTTT.

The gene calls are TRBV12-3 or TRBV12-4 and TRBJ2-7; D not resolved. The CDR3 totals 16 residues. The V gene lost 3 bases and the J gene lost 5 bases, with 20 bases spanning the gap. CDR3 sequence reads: CASSFSQDGYEDEQYF. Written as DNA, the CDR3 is TGTGCCAGCAGTTTCAGCCAAGATGGGTACGAGGACGAGCAGTACTTC.